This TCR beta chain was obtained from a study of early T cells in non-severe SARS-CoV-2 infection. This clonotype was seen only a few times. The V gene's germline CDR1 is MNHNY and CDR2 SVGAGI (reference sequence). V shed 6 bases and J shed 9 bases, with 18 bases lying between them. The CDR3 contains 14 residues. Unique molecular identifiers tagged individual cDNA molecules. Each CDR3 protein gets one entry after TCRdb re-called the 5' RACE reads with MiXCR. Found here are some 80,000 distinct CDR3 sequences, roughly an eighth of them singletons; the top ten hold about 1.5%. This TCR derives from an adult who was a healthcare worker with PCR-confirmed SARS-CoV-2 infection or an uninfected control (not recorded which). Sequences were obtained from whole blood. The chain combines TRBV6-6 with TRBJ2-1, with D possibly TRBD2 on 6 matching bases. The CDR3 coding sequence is TGTGCCAGCAGGGGCAATATGGACGGGAGTGAGCAGTTCTTC. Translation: CASRGNMDGSEQFF.